These 28 T cell receptor beta chains were all obtained from the same sample, sequenced in a study of blood T cell repertoires in COVID-19 (TCRdb year 2020). Libraries were constructed by the immunoSEQ multiplex PCR assay. TCRdb retrieved this table from immuneACCESS and kept in-frame rearrangements only. Not all clones are present; in checked studies, unresolved V genes account for under half, and no reason is known for the remainder. The sample yields approximately 100,000 clones; about 85% were counted once. The leading ten clones occupy around 12% of the sample. The sequenced sample consisted of peripheral blood. The source of these receptors is a human donor in a cohort sampled during active COVID-19.

The chain couples TRBV9 to TRBJ1-4; TRBD1 is a possible D gene (6 bases). Trimming took 0 bases from V and 5 from J, leaving 8 bases between them. The CDR3 totals 14 residues. The germline CDR1 and CDR2 sequences are SGDLS and YYNGEE. The CDR3 protein is CASSVGTANEKLFF. The CDR3 nucleotides read TGTGCCAGCAGCGTAGGGACAGCGAATGAAAAACTGTTTTTT.

This chain joins TRBV9 and TRBJ1-6; maybe TRBD1 (5 bases). Germline V lookup: CDR1 SGDLS, CDR2 YYNGEE. This CDR3 is 16 amino acids long. Trimming took off 1 base at V and 10 bases at J, with 18 bases between the two ends. CDR3 protein: CASSVSPSGGGSPLHF. DNA for the CDR3: TGTGCCAGCAGCGTATCCCCGTCCGGGGGAGGCTCACCCCTCCACTTT.

V and J are TRBV7-2 and TRBJ1-5, with 7 nucleotides matching TRBD1. Trimming cost V 1 base and J 4 bases; bases outside gene matches: 7. This CDR3 region has 16 residues. Per the germline V gene, CDR1 is SGHTA and CDR2 is FQGNSA. CDR3 amino acids: CASSLDRDSENQPQHF. CDR3 sequence (DNA): TGTGCCAGCAGCTTAGATAGGGACAGTGAAAATCAGCCCCAGCATTTT.

V usage is TRBV7-2 and J usage is TRBJ2-7, with TRBD2 identical over 9 bases. CDR3 length equals 16 residues. Germline assignment: CDR1 SGHTA and CDR2 FQGNSA. The junction had 11 bases not matched to a gene; V was cut back by 5 bases and J by 3 bases. CDR3 DNA sequence: TGTGCCAGCAGCCGCGGGACTAGCAGATTGGTCTACGAGCAGTACTTC. This gives the protein CASSRGTSRLVYEQYF. Drawing the rest from reference TRBV7-2 and TRBJ2-7, the complete variable domain is GAGVSQSPSNKVTEKGKDVELRCDPISGHTALYWYRQSLGQGLEFLIYFQGNSAPDKSGLPSDRFSAERTGGSVSTLTIQRTQQEDSAVYLCASSRGTSRLVYEQYFGPGTRLTVT.

The V and J genes are TRBV5-3 and TRBJ2-7; TRBD2 matches 9 bases. TRBV5-3 is an ORF, with its function uncertain. The CDR3 sequence is 15 residues long. Trimming took 0 bases from V and 0 from J; bases not matched to a gene: 1. The CDR3 region is CARSLGGRVSYEQYF. CDR3 in DNA: TGTGCCAGAAGCTTGGGCGGGAGGGTCTCCTACGAGCAGTACTTC.

This chain links TRBV9 with TRBJ2-3, with D unresolved. Per the germline V gene, CDR1 is SGDLS and CDR2 is YYNGEE. The CDR3 runs 12 residues. With 4 bases removed from V and 1 base from J, the gap between germline ends came to 4 bases. The DNA for the CDR3 is TGTGCCAGCAGCACTCGCACAGATACGCAGTATTTT. Its protein product is CASSTRTDTQYF.

The chain links TRBV5-6 to TRBJ2-4, with D perhaps matching TRBD2 (6 bases). Per germline, CDR1 SGHDT and CDR2 YYEEEE. The CDR3 consists of 18 residues. V was clipped by 4 bases and J by 3 bases, with 23 bases between them. The CDR3 nucleotides are TGTGCCAGCAGCCCCCCTCCAAGGGCGGGGCCAGACAAAAACATTCAGTACTTC. Translated: CASSPPPRAGPDKNIQYF.

This clone was recorded only once. The chain joins TRBV28 to TRBJ1-2; 11 nucleotides line up with TRBD1. CDR1 and CDR2 (germline): MDHEN, SYDVKM. The CDR3 runs to 19 residues. Germline trimming cut 5 bases from V and 8 bases from J; bases unmatched to any gene: 22. The CDR3 protein is CASSPAGAGQGGPPIGYTF. CDR3 nucleotide sequence: TGTGCCAGCAGTCCGGCAGGTGCGGGACAGGGGGGCCCTCCCATCGGCTACACCTTC.

J is TRBJ1-4 and V is TRBV2; D may be TRBD1 (6 bases). CDR1 and CDR2 (germline): SNHLY, FYNNEI. The CDR3 is 14 amino acids. V was pared by 6 bases and J by 2 bases, with 10 bases between. This chain's CDR3 is CASSAQGTNEKLFF. For the CDR3, the DNA is TGTGCCAGCAGCGCACAGGGTACTAATGAAAAACTGTTTTTT. Filled out from reference TRBV2 and TRBJ1-4, the complete variable domain reads EPEVTQTPSHQVTQMGQEVILRCVPISNHLYFYWYRQILGQKVEFLVSFYNNEISEKSEIFDDQFSVERPDGSNFTLKIRSTKLEDSAMYFCASSAQGTNEKLFFGSGTQLSVL.

The chain employs TRBV7-2 and TRBJ2-7, with 7 bases identical to TRBD1. This CDR3 is 14 amino acids long. The trim removed 5 bases at V and 3 bases at J, leaving 7 bases unmatched. Germline V gene lookup returns CDR1 SGHTA and CDR2 FQGNSA. CDR3 residues: CASSVSGQLYEQYF. The CDR3 bases are TGTGCCAGCAGCGTATCGGGACAGCTCTACGAGCAGTACTTC.

This clone was observed a handful of times. This sequence joins TRBV11-1 and TRBJ1-6, with D unresolved. Trimming took off 5 bases at V and 7 bases at J, with 15 bases between the two ends. The CDR3 has 15 residues. Looked up from germline, CDR1 is SGHAT and CDR2 is FQDESV (reference sequence). The chain's CDR3 is CASSPTGKRNSPLHF. DNA of the CDR3: TGTGCCAGCAGCCCTACCGGGAAGAGGAATTCACCCCTCCACTTT.

The chain carries TRBV5-5 and TRBJ2-3; a possible D gene is TRBD2 (5 bases). V dropped 5 bases and J dropped 3 bases, with 16 bases sitting between them. The CDR3 contains 15 residues. The germline CDR1 and CDR2 sequences are SGHKS and YYEKEE (reference sequence). The CDR3 coding sequence is TGTGCCAGCAGTCCCAGCGGAACCCGGACAGATACGCAGTATTTT. Encoded protein: CASSPSGTRTDTQYF.

This clone was counted between two and nine times. The rearrangement links TRBV4-3 to TRBJ2-2, with no clear D. V dropped 0 bases and J dropped 4 bases, with 12 bases sitting between them. The germline V gene has CDR1 LGHNA and CDR2 YSLEER. The CDR3 totals 16 residues. The CDR3 DNA reads TGCGCCAGCAGCCAAGATGCGAGCACGGGCACCGGGGAGCTGTTTTTT. Translating gives CASSQDASTGTGELFF.

The J gene is TRBJ2-7, the V gene TRBV21-1; the DNA was not used to check the table's D call, TRBD1. TRBV21-1 corresponds to a pseudogene. The CDR3 contains 17 residues. The CDR3 DNA follows: TGTGCCAGCAGCACCCAGCAGGGGGGGGACAGGGTCTACGAGCAGTACTTC. Translated: CASSTQQGGDRVYEQYF.

This clone was detected a few times. The chain employs TRBV27 and TRBJ2-5, with TRBD1 matching 9 bases. The trim removed 6 bases at V and 5 bases at J, leaving 10 bases unmatched. CDR1 MNHEY and CDR2 SMNVEV come from the germline V gene (reference sequence). The CDR3 loop spans 15 amino acids. CDR3 in amino acids: CASSPLTGGRETQYF. CDR3 coding DNA: TGTGCCAGCAGCCCCCTCACAGGGGGCCGGGAGACCCAGTACTTC.

The count of this clone is one. The chain joins TRBV5-6 to TRBJ2-4; 10 positions match TRBD2. Germline CDR1 SGHDT, CDR2 YYEEEE. The CDR3 has 16 residues. J gave up 2 bases and V 3 bases, and 5 bases lay outside the gene matches. The CDR3 loop reads CASSSGLAFPKNIQYF. The DNA of the CDR3 is TGTGCCAGCAGCTCGGGACTAGCGTTCCCCAAAAACATTCAGTACTTC.

This clone has a single count. The chain combines TRBV12-2 with TRBJ2-7; TRBD1, the D gene given by the table, was not confirmed from the DNA. TRBV12-2 is a recognized pseudogene. The CDR3 runs to 12 residues. CDR3 region: CASRLAQGEQYF. CDR3 DNA sequence: TGTGCAAGTCGCTTAGCGCAGGGGGAGCAGTACTTC.

The V call is TRBV27, the J call TRBJ2-7; 8 nucleotides match TRBD1. Trimming took 1 base from V and 2 from J; bases not matched to a gene: 4. The germline gives CDR1 MNHEY, CDR2 SMNVEV (reference sequence). CDR3 length equals 15 residues. This chain's CDR3 is CASSLLPDRAYEQYF. The DNA for the CDR3 is TGTGCCAGCAGTTTATTGCCGGACAGGGCCTACGAGCAGTACTTC.

This chain uses TRBV19 with TRBJ2-3; 14 bases map to TRBD2. CDR1 and CDR2 from the germline V gene are LNHDA and SQIVND (reference sequence). Trimming took 5 bases from V and 14 from J; bases not matched to a gene: 9. The CDR3 spans 14 residues. CDR3 coding DNA: TGTGCCAGTAGTCCCGGGACTAGCGGGGGCCTGCTGTATTTT. Translated: CASSPGTSGGLLYF. Full variable domain (missing parts from reference TRBV19 and TRBJ2-3): DGGITQSPKYLFRKEGQNVTLSCEQNLNHDAMYWYRQDPGQGLRLIYYSQIVNDFQKGDIAEGYSVSREKKESFPLTVTSAQKNPTAFYLCASSPGTSGGLLYFGPGTRLTVL.

The genes are TRBV19 and TRBJ2-1; D perhaps matches TRBD2 (6 bases). The CDR3 runs 14 residues. Deletions cut 9 bases from V and 3 bases from J, with 15 bases between. Germline CDR1 is LNHDA and CDR2 is SQIVND (reference sequence). The CDR3 DNA reads as TGTGCCAGCGCCTGGGGGGAGAACTACAATGAGCAGTTCTTC. Residues: CASAWGENYNEQFF.

This clone was counted between two and nine times. The rearrangement links TRBV7-9 to TRBJ1-1; 8 bases fit TRBD1. Trimming cost V 3 bases and J 6 bases; bases outside gene matches: 6. Per the germline V gene, CDR1 is SEHNR and CDR2 is FQNEAQ (reference sequence). The CDR3 runs to 14 residues. The CDR3 region has the DNA TGTGCCAGCAGCTTCGGAGGACAGGGTCCTGAAGCTTTCTTT. Translation: CASSFGGQGPEAFF.

This chain connects TRBV20-1 to TRBJ2-5; D is uncertain. Between the trimmed V and J ends, which lost 6 bases and 0 bases, there was a span of 5 bases. The CDR3 covers 11 residues. Germline-derived CDR1 and CDR2 are DFQATT and SNEGSKA (reference sequence). The CDR3 DNA reads TGCAGTGCACAGTACCAAGAGACCCAGTACTTC. Translated: CSAQYQETQYF.

This chain joins TRBV7-7 and TRBJ2-1, with 7 bases identical to TRBD2. The CDR3 sequence is 15 residues long. Trimming took 5 bases from V and 7 from J; bases not matched to a gene: 11. Germline V lookup: CDR1 SSHAT, CDR2 FNYEAQ (reference sequence). The CDR3 loop reads CASSLLSGPPNEQFF. The CDR3 coding sequence is TGTGCCAGCAGCCTCCTTAGCGGGCCCCCGAATGAGCAGTTCTTC.

V usage is TRBV10-3 and J usage is TRBJ1-1; 7 nucleotides line up with TRBD1. The germline V gene has CDR1 ENHRY and CDR2 SYGVKD. V shed 0 bases, J shed 5 bases, and the junction held 0 bases outside the gene matches. The CDR3 loop spans 13 amino acids. CDR3: CAISESTGTEAFF. Written as DNA, the CDR3 is TGTGCCATCAGTGAGTCGACAGGGACTGAAGCTTTCTTT.

This chain connects TRBV14 to TRBJ2-7, with 7 bases fitting TRBD2. Unmatched junction bases numbered 5, after V lost 3 bases and J lost 0 bases. Germline lookup yields CDR1 SGHDN and CDR2 FVKESK. There are 15 residues in the CDR3. The CDR3 sequence is CASSHPSGYSYEQYF. Written as DNA, the CDR3 is TGTGCCAGCAGCCACCCTAGCGGCTACTCCTACGAGCAGTACTTC.

The chain joins TRBV27 to TRBJ2-3; D is possibly TRBD1 (6 bases). CDR3 length: 14 residues. Trimming stripped 1 base from V and 3 bases from J, with 8 bases between. The germline gives CDR1 MNHEY, CDR2 SMNVEV (reference sequence). CDR3 amino acids: CASSLWQGTDTQYF. CDR3 bases: TGTGCCAGCAGTTTATGGCAGGGGACAGATACGCAGTATTTT.

This chain links TRBV6-1 with TRBJ1-3, with D uncertain. The germline V gene encodes CDR1 MNHNS and CDR2 SASEGT. Trimming stripped 3 bases from V and 0 bases from J, with 6 bases between. The CDR3 runs 14 residues. CDR3 sequence (DNA): TGTGCCAGCAGTGACGGGGTCTCTGGAAACACCATATATTTT. The encoded protein is CASSDGVSGNTIYF.

This clone was found a few times. The V call is TRBV4-2, the J call TRBJ1-2; 7 nucleotides agree with TRBD1. CDR1 and CDR2 (germline): LGHNA, YNFKEQ. CDR3 length: 15 amino acids. J was trimmed by 8 bases and V by 1 base; bases with no gene match: 10. This chain's CDR3 is CASSQGADRADGYTF. As DNA, the CDR3 is TGTGCCAGCAGCCAAGGGGCCGACAGGGCGGACGGCTACACCTTC.